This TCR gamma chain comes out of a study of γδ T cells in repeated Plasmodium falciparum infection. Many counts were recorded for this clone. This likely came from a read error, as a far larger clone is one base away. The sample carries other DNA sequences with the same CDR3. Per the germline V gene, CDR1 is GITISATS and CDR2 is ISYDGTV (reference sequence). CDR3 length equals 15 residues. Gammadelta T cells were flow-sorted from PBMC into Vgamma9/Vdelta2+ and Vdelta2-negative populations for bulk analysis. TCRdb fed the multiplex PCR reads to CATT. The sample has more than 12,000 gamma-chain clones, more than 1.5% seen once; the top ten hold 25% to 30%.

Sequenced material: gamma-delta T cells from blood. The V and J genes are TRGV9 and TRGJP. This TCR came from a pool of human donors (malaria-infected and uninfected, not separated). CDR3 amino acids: CALWEVKLGKKIKVF. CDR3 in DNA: TGTGCCTTGTGGGAGGTAAAGTTAGGCAAAAAAATCAAGGTATTT.